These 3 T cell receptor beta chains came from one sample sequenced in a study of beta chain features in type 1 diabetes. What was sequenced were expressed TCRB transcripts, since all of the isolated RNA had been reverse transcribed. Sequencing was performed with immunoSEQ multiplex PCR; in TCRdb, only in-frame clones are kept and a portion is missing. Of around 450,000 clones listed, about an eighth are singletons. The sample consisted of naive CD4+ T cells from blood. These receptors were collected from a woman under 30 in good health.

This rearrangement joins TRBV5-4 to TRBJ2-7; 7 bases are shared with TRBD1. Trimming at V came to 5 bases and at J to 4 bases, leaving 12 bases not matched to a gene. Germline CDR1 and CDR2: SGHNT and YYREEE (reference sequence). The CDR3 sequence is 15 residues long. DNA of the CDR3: TGTGCCAGCAGTCGGGACAGCCGCTTGGGTTACGAGCAGTACTTC. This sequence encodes CASSRDSRLGYEQYF.

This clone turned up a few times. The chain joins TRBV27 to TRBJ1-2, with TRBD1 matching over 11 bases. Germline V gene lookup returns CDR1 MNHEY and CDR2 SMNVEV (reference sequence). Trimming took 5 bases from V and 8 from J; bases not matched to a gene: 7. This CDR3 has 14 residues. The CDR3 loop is CASSGTGGRRGYTF. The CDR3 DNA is TGTGCCAGCAGTGGGACAGGGGGAAGGAGGGGCTACACCTTC.

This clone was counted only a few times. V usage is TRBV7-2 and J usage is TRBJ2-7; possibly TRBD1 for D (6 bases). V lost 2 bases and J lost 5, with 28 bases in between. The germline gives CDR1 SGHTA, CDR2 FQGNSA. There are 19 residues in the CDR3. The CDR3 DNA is TGTGCCAGCAGCTTACACCCTTGGGACACCTCAGTGACTAAGAACGAGCAGTACTTC. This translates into CASSLHPWDTSVTKNEQYF.